This TCR beta chain comes out of a study of response to subunit inactivated influenza vaccine. TCRdb re-analysed the RT-PCR reads in MiXCR, keeping a single row per CDR3 protein. The table has some 480,000 distinct CDR3 sequences, approximately 11% seen once. This sequence originates from a man aged 45-65 years who received an inactivated influenza vaccine. The sequencing here drew on PBMCs from blood, taken roughly 45 days after vaccination.

For the CDR3, the DNA is TGCGCCAGCAGCGGTCTAGCGGGAGGGCCGGAGACCCAGTACTTC. Translation gives CASSGLAGGPETQYF. The chain joins TRBV5-1 to TRBJ2-5, with 12 bases aligning to TRBD2. CDR3 length: 15 amino acids. Trimming took 4 bases from V and 5 from J; bases not matched to a gene: 6. CDR1 SGHRS and CDR2 YFSETQ come from the germline V gene.